This T cell receptor beta chain was obtained from a study of follicular helper T cells after annual influenza vaccination. Time point indicated: 2014-2015 season, pre-vaccination. Vaccine contraindications, substance abuse, HIV/AIDS, active malignancy and active illness excluded donors. Blood volume per time point ranged from about 35 to 100 mL. Survey level resolution was used for TCRB sequencing. Clones were read by immunoSEQ multiplex PCR, and TCRdb kept only the in-frame ones, dropping some. The repertoire holds roughly 8,300 clones, with roughly four fifths as singletons. The CDR3 length is 15 residues. The J segment lost 2 bases and the V segment lost 1 base, leaving 6 bases of the junction unmatched. Germline values: CDR1 GTSNPN, CDR2 SVGIG (reference sequence).

The sequenced sample was CXCR5+ CD38- circulating T follicular helper cells from blood, obtained on the day of influenza vaccination. The subset is: circulating Tfh, non-naive CD4+CXCR5+PD-1+ (ICOS+CD38+ or ICOS-CD38-). The clonotype originates from an adult who received the influenza vaccine. The gene calls are TRBV30 and TRBJ2-7; 9 positions agree with TRBD2. The CDR3 spells CAWSDGCGGAYEQYF. The CDR3 bases are TGTGCCTGGAGTGATGGCTGCGGGGGGGCCTACGAGCAGTACTTC. Using reference TRBV30 and TRBJ2-7 for the parts outside the CDR3, the full variable domain is SQTIHQWPATLVQPVGSPLSLECTVEGTSNPNLYWYRQAAGRGLQLLFYSVGIGQISSEVPQNLSASRPQDRQFILSSKKLLLSDSGFYLCAWSDGCGGAYEQYFGPGTRLTVT.